The rows below give T cell receptor beta chains drawn from one sample of a study of blood T cell repertoires in COVID-19. Data came from immunoSEQ multiplex PCR; TCRdb stores just in-frame clones and leaves some out. This sample carries about 250,000 clones, approximately 88% of them seen once, and the ten largest clones take around 6.3%. Sequencing was performed on peripheral blood. Receptors were obtained from a woman aged 25 to 45 with COVID-19, enrolled during active disease. CDR3s include the opening cysteine and the closing phenylalanine or tryptophan. A D gene is named only where the DNA matches it firmly. Size is stated for part of the rows, as once, few or many counts, or as a class when the clone is expanded.

clone_size | cdr3_length | j_call | d_call | v_call | cdr3_nt | cdr3_aa
- | 15 | TRBJ2-2 | - | TRBV6-5 | TGTGCCAGCAGTTACTCCTTACAGAACACCGGGGAGCTGTTTTTT | CASSYSLQNTGELFF
few | 14 | TRBJ2-4 | - | TRBV6-1 | TGTGCCAGCAGTGAATCATCGCTAGACAACATTCAGTACTTC | CASSESSLDNIQYF
- | 12 | TRBJ1-3 | - | TRBV18 | TGTGCCTCGGGGGAGTCGGGAAACACCATATATTTT | CASGESGNTIYF
- | 14 | TRBJ2-5 | - | TRBV19 | TGTGCCAGTAGTTGGCAGGGGGGCCAAGAGACCCAGTACTTC | CASSWQGGQETQYF
- | 14 | TRBJ1-2 | - | TRBV27 | TGTGCCACCCCAGCGGACAGCACTAACTATGGCTACACCTTC | CATPADSTNYGYTF
few | 18 | TRBJ2-5 | TRBD2 | TRBV10-3 | TGTGCCATCAGTGAGTTTCTCGGGACTAGCGGGAGTCGCGAGACCCAGTACTTC | CAISEFLGTSGSRETQYF
- | 15 | TRBJ2-1 | TRBD2 | TRBV5-5 | TGTGCCAGCAGCTTGGTCTCTAGCGGTTACAATGAGCAGTTCTTC | CASSLVSSGYNEQFF
- | 13 | TRBJ2-3 | TRBD2 | TRBV6-5 | TGTGCCAGCAGTCGGGGGGGCACAGATACGCAGTATTTT | CASSRGGTDTQYF
medium-sized | 16 | TRBJ1-1 | TRBD1 | TRBV19 | TGTGCCAGTAGTATTCGGGGACAGGGAGATAACACTGAAGCTTTCTTT | CASSIRGQGDNTEAFF
- | 19 | TRBJ2-1 | TRBD2 | TRBV5-8 | TGTGCCAGCAGCTTGTTTTTCGGACTAGCGGGAGGGCCCATCGGTGAGCAGTTCTTC | CASSLFFGLAGGPIGEQFF
- | 14 | TRBJ1-1 | - | TRBV4-3 | TGCGCCAGCAGCCAAGACAGGGGGAACACTGAAGCTTTCTTT | CASSQDRGNTEAFF